This TCR beta chain was recovered during a study of blood T cell repertoires in COVID-19 (TCRdb year 2020). Notes on the research overall: Samples covering the acute and convalescent phases of COVID-19 were provided by collaborators in the United States, Italy and Spain. Samples came from the ongoing ImmuneRACE study (first 160 participants) plus 1,254 subjects from 6 global collaborators. A freely available public database, intended as a resource for researchers studying the immune response to SARS-CoV-2, is where the repertoires were released. Deeply sampled blood TCRbeta repertoires from subjects exposed to, actively infected with, or recovered from COVID-19 were included in the dataset. The sample metadata nearly always contained a de-identified subject ID, COVID-19 status, age in years and sex. The prospective study material was composed of cDNA or gDNA derived from T cells, B-cell-depleted T cells, or PBMCs. HLA class I and class II types, where available, came from metadata supplied by the sample provider rather than from assay-based typing. General conclusions and limits of the study: The quantity of clinical and demographic metadata differed by source and by participant and was supplied without curation.

This clone was seen just once. Its antigen has not been determined. Base qualities are not provided; no much larger clone lies one nucleotide away. The immunoSEQ Assay, a bias-controlled multiplex PCR, was used to amplify TCRbeta CDR3 regions from genomic DNA. In the paper's pipeline: The number of nucleated cells in each sample was estimated by amplification of reference gene primers within the assay. To quantify the absolute abundance of each unique TCRbeta CDR3 rearrangement, sequence reads were collapsed and filtered. For each sample, productive Simpson clonality was calculated as the square root of Simpson's diversity index across productive rearrangements. TCRdb holds this immuneACCESS table with in-frame rearrangements only. Some clones are missing; in checked studies, unresolved V genes explain under half, and the rest has no known cause. V, J and clone size are those of that table, while D and trimming were read from the DNA. This sample holds roughly 200,000 clones; 80% to 85% were observed only once. The leading ten clones occupy 20% of the sample.

Collaborating institutions collected whole blood in K2EDTA tubes following their own protocols. For TCRbeta analysis, collaborator samples were shipped as frozen whole blood, as isolated PBMCs, or as DNA extracted from either sample type. For CDR1 and CDR2, the germline V gene lists SGHRS and YFSETQ. The CDR3 sequence holds 14 residues, the cysteine and phenylalanine included. CDR3 DNA only is kept here, 42 bases in frame from base 1. V loses 2 bases, J loses 1 base, and the germline ends lie 9 bases apart. This TCR came from a human donor in a cohort sampled during active COVID-19. The specimen sequenced was peripheral blood. The rearranged segments are TRBV5-1 and TRBJ1-1, with a weak D call of TRBD1 (5 bases match). At the DNA level, the sequence is TGCGCCAGCAGCTTTTCAGGACAGAACACTGAAGCTTTCTTT. Translated, this is CASSFSGQNTEAFF.